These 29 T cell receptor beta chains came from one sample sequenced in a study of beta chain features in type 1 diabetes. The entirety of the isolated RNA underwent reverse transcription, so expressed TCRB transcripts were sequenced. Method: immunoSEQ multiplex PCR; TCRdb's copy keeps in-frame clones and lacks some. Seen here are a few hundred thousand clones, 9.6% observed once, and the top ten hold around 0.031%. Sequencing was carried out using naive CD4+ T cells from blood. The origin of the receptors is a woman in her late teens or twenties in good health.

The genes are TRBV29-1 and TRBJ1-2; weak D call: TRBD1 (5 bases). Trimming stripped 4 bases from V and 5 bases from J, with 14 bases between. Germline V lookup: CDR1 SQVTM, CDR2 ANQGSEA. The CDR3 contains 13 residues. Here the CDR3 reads CSVVGGVGYGYTF. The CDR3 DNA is TGCAGCGTTGTCGGGGGAGTGGGTTATGGCTACACCTTC.

CDR3 in amino acids: CASSLATGAGGEAFF. CDR3 coding DNA: TGTGCCAGCAGCTTAGCGACAGGCGCCGGGGGGGAAGCTTTCTTT. The chain joins TRBV7-9 to TRBJ1-1; D possibly corresponds to TRBD1 (6 bases). The CDR3 runs 15 residues. V lost 0 bases to trimming and J lost 8 bases, with 16 bases between them. Germline-derived CDR1 and CDR2 are SEHNR and FQNEAQ (reference sequence).

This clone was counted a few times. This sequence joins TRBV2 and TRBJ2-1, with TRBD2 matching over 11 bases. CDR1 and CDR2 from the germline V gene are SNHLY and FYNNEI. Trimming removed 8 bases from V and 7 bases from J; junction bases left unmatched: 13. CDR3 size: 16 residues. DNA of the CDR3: TGTGCCAGCGGGCCGGGACTAGCGGCTTTGGGGAATGAGCAGTTCTTC. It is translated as CASGPGLAALGNEQFF. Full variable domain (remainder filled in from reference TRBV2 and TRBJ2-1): EPEVTQTPSHQVTQMGQEVILRCVPISNHLYFYWYRQILGQKVEFLVSFYNNEISEKSEIFDDQFSVERPDGSNFTLKIRSTKLEDSAMYFCASGPGLAALGNEQFFGPGTRLTVL.

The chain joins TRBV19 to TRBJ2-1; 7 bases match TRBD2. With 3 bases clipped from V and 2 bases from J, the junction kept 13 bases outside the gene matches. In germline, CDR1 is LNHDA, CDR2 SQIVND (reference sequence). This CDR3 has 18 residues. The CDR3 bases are TGTGCCAGTAGTATCTCTTCCGCGGGGAGGGCCCCCTACAATGAGCAGTTCTTC. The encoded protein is CASSISSAGRAPYNEQFF.

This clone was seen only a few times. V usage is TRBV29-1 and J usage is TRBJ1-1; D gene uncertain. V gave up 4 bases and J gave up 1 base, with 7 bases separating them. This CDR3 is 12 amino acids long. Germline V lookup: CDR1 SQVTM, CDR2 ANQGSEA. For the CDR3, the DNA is TGCAGCGTTGGACGGGGGAACACTGAAGCTTTCTTT. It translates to CSVGRGNTEAFF.

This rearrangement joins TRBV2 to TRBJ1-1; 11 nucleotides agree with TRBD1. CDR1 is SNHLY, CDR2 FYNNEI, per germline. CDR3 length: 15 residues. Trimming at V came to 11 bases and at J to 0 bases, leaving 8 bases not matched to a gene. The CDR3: CACTGTGGMNTEAFF. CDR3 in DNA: TGTGCCTGCACCGGGACAGGGGGGATGAACACTGAAGCTTTCTTT.

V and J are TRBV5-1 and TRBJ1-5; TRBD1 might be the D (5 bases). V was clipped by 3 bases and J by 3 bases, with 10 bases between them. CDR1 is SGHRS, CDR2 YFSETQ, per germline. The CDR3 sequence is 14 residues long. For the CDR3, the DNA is TGCGCCAGCAGCTCGGGACTTCTCAATCAGCCCCAGCATTTT. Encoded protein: CASSSGLLNQPQHF.

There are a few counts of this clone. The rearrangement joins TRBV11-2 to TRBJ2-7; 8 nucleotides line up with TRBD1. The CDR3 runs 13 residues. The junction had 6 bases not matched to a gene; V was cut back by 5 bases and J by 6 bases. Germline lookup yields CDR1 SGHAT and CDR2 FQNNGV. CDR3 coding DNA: TGTGCCAGCAGCCCCGGACAGGGAGGCGAGCAGTACTTC. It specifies CASSPGQGGEQYF.

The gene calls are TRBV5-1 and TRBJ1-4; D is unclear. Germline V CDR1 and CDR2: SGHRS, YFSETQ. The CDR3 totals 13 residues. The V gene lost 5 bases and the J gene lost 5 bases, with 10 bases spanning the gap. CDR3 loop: CASRVDLNEKLFF. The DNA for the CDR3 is TGCGCCAGCAGGGTGGACTTAAATGAAAAACTGTTTTTT.

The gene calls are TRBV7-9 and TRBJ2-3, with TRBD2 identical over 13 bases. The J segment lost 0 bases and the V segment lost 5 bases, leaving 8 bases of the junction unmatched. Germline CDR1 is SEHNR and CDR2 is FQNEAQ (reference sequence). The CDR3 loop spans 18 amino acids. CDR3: CASSPGLAGTPSTDTQYF. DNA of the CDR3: TGTGCCAGCAGCCCGGGACTAGCGGGGACCCCTAGCACAGATACGCAGTATTTT.

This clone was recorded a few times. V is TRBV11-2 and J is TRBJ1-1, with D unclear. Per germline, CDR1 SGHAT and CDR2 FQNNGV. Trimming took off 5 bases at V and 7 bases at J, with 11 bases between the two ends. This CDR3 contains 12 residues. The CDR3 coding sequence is TGTGCCAGCAGCCCCGTTGGCCATGAAGCTTTCTTT. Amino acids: CASSPVGHEAFF.

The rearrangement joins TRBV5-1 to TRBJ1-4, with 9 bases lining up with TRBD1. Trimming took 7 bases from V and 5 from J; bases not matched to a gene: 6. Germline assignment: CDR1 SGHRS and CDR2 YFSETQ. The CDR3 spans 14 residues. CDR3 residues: CASRLDRGNEKLFF. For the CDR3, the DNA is TGCGCCAGCCGGCTGGACAGGGGAAATGAAAAACTGTTTTTT. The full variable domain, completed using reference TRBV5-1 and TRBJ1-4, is KAGVTQTPRYLIKTRGQQVTLSCSPISGHRSVSWYQQTPGQGLQFLFEYFSETQRNKGNFPGRFSGRQFSNSRSEMNVSTLELGDSALYLCASRLDRGNEKLFFGSGTQLSVL.

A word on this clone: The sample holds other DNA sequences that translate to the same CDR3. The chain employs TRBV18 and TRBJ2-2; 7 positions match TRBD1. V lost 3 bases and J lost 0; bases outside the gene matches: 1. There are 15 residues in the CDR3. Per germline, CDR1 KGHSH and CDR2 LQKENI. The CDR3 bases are TGTGCCAGCTCACCCGGGACAGCGAACACCGGGGAGCTGTTTTTT. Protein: CASSPGTANTGELFF. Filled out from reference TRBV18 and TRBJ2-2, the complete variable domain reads NAGVMQNPRHLVRRRGQEARLRCSPMKGHSHVYWYRQLPEEGLKFMVYLQKENIIDESGMPKERFSAEFPKEGPSILRIQQVVRGDSAAYFCASSPGTANTGELFFGEGSRLTVL.

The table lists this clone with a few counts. DNA of the CDR3: TGTGCCAGCAGCTTATCACCGGGACAGGGTTGGTCACCCCTCCACTTT. It specifies CASSLSPGQGWSPLHF. The chain links TRBV7-9 to TRBJ1-6; 9 nucleotides align to TRBD1. CDR1 is SEHNR, CDR2 FQNEAQ, per germline (reference sequence). Trimming removed 2 bases from V and 10 bases from J; junction bases left unmatched: 9. The CDR3 covers 16 residues.

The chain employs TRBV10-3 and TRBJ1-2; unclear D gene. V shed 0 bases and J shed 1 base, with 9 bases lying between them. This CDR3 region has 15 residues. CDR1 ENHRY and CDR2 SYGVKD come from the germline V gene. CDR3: CAISESAGFNYGYTF. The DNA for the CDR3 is TGTGCCATCAGTGAGTCCGCAGGATTTAACTATGGCTACACCTTC.

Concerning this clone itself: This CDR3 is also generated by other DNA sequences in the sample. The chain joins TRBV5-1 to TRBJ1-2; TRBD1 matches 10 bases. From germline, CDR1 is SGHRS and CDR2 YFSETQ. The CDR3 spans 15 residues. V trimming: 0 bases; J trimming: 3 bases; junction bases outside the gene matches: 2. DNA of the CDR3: TGCGCCAGCAGCTTGGCCGGGACAGGGGACTATGGCTACACCTTC. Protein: CASSLAGTGDYGYTF.

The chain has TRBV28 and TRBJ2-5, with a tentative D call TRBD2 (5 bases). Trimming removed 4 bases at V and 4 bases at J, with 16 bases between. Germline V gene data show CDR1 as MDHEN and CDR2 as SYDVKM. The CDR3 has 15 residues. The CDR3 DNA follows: TGTGCCAGCAGTTACCCGGGGTCCCGGGGAGAGACCCAGTACTTC. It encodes CASSYPGSRGETQYF.

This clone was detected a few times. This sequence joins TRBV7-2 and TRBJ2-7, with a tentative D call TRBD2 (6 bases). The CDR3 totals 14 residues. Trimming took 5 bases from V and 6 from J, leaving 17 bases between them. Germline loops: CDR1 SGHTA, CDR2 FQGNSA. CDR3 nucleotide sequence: TGTGCCAGCAGCGCCCGGGGCGGGGAACTCGAGCAGTACTTC. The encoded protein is CASSARGGELEQYF.

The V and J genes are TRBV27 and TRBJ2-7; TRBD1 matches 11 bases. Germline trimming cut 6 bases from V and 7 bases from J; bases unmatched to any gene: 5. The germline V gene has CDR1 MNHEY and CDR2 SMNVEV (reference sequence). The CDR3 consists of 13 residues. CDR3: CASRFGTGGEQYF. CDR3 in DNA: TGTGCCAGCAGGTTCGGGACAGGGGGTGAGCAGTACTTC.

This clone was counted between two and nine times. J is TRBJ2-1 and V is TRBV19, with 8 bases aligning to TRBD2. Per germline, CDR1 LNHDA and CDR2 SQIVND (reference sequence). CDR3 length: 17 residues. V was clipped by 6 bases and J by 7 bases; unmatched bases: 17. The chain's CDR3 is CASRRDHVGRAGNEQFF. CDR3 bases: TGTGCCAGTAGACGGGACCACGTCGGGAGGGCGGGTAATGAGCAGTTCTTC.

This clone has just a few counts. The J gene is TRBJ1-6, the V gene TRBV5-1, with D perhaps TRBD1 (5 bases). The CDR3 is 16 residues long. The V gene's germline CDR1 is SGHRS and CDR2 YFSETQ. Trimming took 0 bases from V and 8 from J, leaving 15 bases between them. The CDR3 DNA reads TGCGCCAGCAGCTTGGACCAGGCTAGGGGTCATTCACCCCTCCACTTT. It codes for CASSLDQARGHSPLHF.

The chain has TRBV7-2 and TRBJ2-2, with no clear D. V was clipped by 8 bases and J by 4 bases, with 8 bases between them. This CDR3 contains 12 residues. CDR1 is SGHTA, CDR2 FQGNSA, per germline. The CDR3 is CASSGVTGELFF. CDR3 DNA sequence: TGTGCCAGCTCAGGCGTCACCGGGGAGCTGTTTTTT.

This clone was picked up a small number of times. As DNA, the CDR3 is TGCGCCAGCAGCCTCCCACTATTGAACAATGAGCAGTTCTTC. Encoded protein: CASSLPLLNNEQFF. The V call is TRBV5-1, the J call TRBJ2-1; D is unclear. The length of the CDR3 is 14 residues. V lost 4 bases, J lost 5 bases, and 13 bases lay in between. Germline CDR1 reads SGHRS; CDR2 reads YFSETQ.

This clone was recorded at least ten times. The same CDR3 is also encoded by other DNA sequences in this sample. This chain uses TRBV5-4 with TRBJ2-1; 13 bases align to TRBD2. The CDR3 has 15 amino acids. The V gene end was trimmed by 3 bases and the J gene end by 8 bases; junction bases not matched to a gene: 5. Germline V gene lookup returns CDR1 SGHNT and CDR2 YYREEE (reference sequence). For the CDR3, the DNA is TGTGCCAGCAGCTCCGGACTAGCGGGAGCCTATGAGCAGTTCTTC. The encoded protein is CASSSGLAGAYEQFF.

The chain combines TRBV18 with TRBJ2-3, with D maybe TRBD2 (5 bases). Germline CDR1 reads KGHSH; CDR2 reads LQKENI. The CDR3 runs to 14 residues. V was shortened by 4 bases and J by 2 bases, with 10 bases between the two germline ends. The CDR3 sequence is CASSLLSDTDTQYF. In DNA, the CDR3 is TGTGCCAGCTCACTACTTAGCGACACAGATACGCAGTATTTT.

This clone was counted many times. The CDR3 here is CSVGSSYEQYF. CDR3 bases: TGCAGCGTTGGCAGCTCCTACGAGCAGTACTTC. The chain joins TRBV29-1 to TRBJ2-7; no clear D. Germline V gene sequence: CDR1 SQVTM, CDR2 ANQGSEA. Trimming shortened V by 4 bases and J by 0 bases, and 4 bases separated the two germline ends. CDR3 length equals 11 residues.

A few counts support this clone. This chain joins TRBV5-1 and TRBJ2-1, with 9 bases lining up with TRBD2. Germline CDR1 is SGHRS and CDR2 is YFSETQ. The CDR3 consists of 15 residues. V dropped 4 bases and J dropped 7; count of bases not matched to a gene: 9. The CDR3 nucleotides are TGCGCCAGCAGCCCAGCTGCGGGAGGGTGGAATGAGCAGTTCTTC. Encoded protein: CASSPAAGGWNEQFF.

CDR3 sequence: CATSREIGQINTGELFF. The DNA of the CDR3 is TGTGCCACCAGCAGAGAAATTGGACAGATTAACACCGGGGAGCTGTTTTTT. The chain recombines TRBV15 with TRBJ2-2; weak D call: TRBD1 (6 bases). The CDR3 is 17 amino acids. The ends were cut back, 0 bases at V and 2 bases at J, with 13 bases in the middle. Germline V CDR1 and CDR2: LNHNV, YYDKDF (reference sequence). Full variable domain (remainder filled in from reference TRBV15 and TRBJ2-2): DAMVIQNPRYQVTQFGKPVTLSCSQTLNHNVMYWYQQKSSQAPKLLFHYYDKDFNNEADTPDNFQSRRPNTSFCFLDIRSPGLGDTAMYLCATSREIGQINTGELFFGEGSRLTVL.

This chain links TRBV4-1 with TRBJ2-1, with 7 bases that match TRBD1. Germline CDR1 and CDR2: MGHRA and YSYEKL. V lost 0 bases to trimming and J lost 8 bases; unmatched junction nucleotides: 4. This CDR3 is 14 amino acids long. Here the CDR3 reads CASSQDLQGDEQFF. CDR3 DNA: TGCGCCAGCAGCCAAGATCTGCAGGGGGATGAGCAGTTCTTC.